This T cell receptor beta chain was profiled in a study of T cell responses to AZD1222 COVID-19 vaccine. Study context: Whether given at about 4 or about 12 weeks, second doses were pooled.

Study-wide results and caveats: Repertoires were collected only later (after the peak T cell response had occurred). Of spike-specific TCRs, nearly half reportedly target regions left unmutated in variants.

About this clone: The antigen is unknown.

The CDR3 runs 11 residues. Per the germline V gene, CDR1 is SGHTA and CDR2 is FQGNSA. Trimming shortened V by 5 bases and J by 12 bases, and 13 bases separated the two germline ends. TCRdb's copy holds only in-frame clones and misses some; the assay was immunoSEQ multiplex PCR. The table records around 180,000 clones, roughly 93% of them present only once. The chain recombines TRBV7-2 with TRBJ1-2; D gene uncertain. This receptor was obtained from an adult in good health. This specimen was peripheral blood, taken on day 0 of AZD1222 vaccination. The CDR3 loop is CASSQTFQNTF. The CDR3 coding sequence is TGTGCCAGCAGCCAAACCTTTCAGAACACCTTC.